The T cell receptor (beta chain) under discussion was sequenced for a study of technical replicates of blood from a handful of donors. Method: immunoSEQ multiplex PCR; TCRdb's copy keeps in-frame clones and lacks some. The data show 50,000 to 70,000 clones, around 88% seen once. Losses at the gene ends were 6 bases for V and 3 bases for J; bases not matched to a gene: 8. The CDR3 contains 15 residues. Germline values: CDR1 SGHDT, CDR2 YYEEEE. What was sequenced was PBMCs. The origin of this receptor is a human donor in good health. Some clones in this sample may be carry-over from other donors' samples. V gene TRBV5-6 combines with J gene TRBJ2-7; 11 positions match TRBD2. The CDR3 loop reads CASTRPLAGGYEQYF. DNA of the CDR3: TGTGCCAGCACCCGGCCCCTAGCGGGAGGCTACGAGCAGTACTTC.